This passage covers 10 T cell receptor beta chains from one sample sequenced in a study of blood T cells in healthy people across ages. The use of a sample-barcoded 5' primer and a J-beta primer mix characterized a second PCR of 7 to 11 cycles. TCRdb reprocessed the 5' RACE reads via MiXCR and lists one record per CDR3 protein. The sample lists just over 1 million distinct CDR3 sequences; 40% to 50% were seen once. Source material: blood. All receptors come from a woman aged 60-70 years in good health.

This sequence joins TRBV20-1 and TRBJ2-7; 8 bases agree with TRBD1. With the DNA end fitting TRBJ2-4 better, the J assignment may be wrong. Per the germline V gene, CDR1 is DFQATT and CDR2 is SNEGSKA (reference sequence). CDR3 length: 14 amino acids. The CDR3 DNA reads TGCAGTGCTTGTACAGCAGGGGGCAGAAACATTCAGTACTTC. Residues: CSACTAGGRNIQYF.

In the case of this clonotype: A much larger clone differs from this one at a single base, so this may be a read error. The chain employs TRBV25-1 and TRBJ2-7, with D possibly matching TRBD1 (6 bases). The germline gives CDR1 MGHDK, CDR2 SYGVNS. The CDR3 is 14 residues long. The CDR3 DNA follows: TGTGCCAGCAGTACAGGGAGTAAGTCCTCCGAGCAGTACTTC. Translated, it gives CASSTGSKSSEQYF.

This clonotype has more than one count but fewer than ten. The chain combines TRBV24-1 with TRBJ2-5, with D maybe TRBD1 (6 bases). The ends were cut back, 2 bases at V and 5 bases at J, with 11 bases in the middle. Germline V lookup: CDR1 KGHDR, CDR2 SFDVKD. The CDR3 sequence is 14 residues long. CDR3 region: CATSDSDSQETQYF. CDR3 DNA: TGTGCCACCAGTGATTCGGACAGTCAGGAGACCCAGTACTTC.

This chain links TRBV7-9 with TRBJ2-4; TRBD1 agrees at 8 bases. The V segment lost 5 bases and the J segment 15 bases; nucleotides outside the gene matches: 15. CDR3 length equals 14 residues. CDR1 is SEHNR and CDR2 is FQNEAQ in the germline V gene (reference sequence). The CDR3 sequence is CASSTGTGHYERYF. CDR3 DNA: TGTGCCAGCAGCACCGGGACAGGCCACTACGAGCGGTACTTC.

This chain joins TRBV29-1 and TRBJ1-5, with D possibly matching TRBD1 (6 bases). Germline-derived CDR1 and CDR2 are SQVTM and ANQGSEA. Between the trimmed V and J ends, which lost 7 bases and 6 bases, there was a span of 25 bases. This CDR3 has 16 residues. The CDR3 here is CSDDRPSERGTQPQHF. CDR3 nucleotide sequence: TGCAGCGACGACAGGCCTTCAGAGAGGGGGACTCAGCCCCAGCATTTT.

The chain carries TRBV10-2 and TRBJ2-3; no clear D gene. Germline lookup yields CDR1 WSHSY and CDR2 SAAADI. This CDR3 spans 14 amino acids. V lost 2 bases and J lost 2, with 8 bases in between. CDR3 amino acids: CASSERQPTDTQYF. DNA of the CDR3: TGCGCCAGCAGTGAGCGGCAACCCACAGATACGCAGTATTTT.

This clonotype showed up just a few times. The gene calls are TRBV4-2 and TRBJ2-1; D is ambiguous. The CDR3 is 15 amino acids. Germline CDR1 LGHNA, CDR2 YNFKEQ. V was pared by 1 base and J by 5 bases, with 12 bases between. This CDR3 is CASSQGRSANNEQFF. DNA of the CDR3: TGTGCCAGCAGCCAAGGGCGGAGCGCTAACAATGAGCAGTTCTTC.

The chain joins TRBV20-1 to TRBJ2-5, with D tentatively TRBD1 or TRBD2 (5 bases each). The CDR3 is made up of 13 amino acids. Germline V lookup: CDR1 DFQATT, CDR2 SNEGSKA (reference sequence). Trimming left V 3 bases short and J 11 bases short, with 19 bases between. CDR3 nucleotides: TGCAGTGCTAGCGGGACCGTAGACAATGAGCAGTACTTC. It yields the protein CSASGTVDNEQYF.

CDR3 bases: TGCGCCAGCAGGGAAGCGGGGTACGTAGAAGAGACCCAGTACTTC. Translation: CASREAGYVEETQYF. The J gene is TRBJ2-5, the V gene TRBV5-1; 7 bases agree with TRBD2. V was clipped by 5 bases and J by 3 bases; unmatched bases: 10. This CDR3 region has 15 residues. Germline V gene sequence: CDR1 SGHRS, CDR2 YFSETQ.

V is TRBV6-2 or TRBV6-3 and J is TRBJ2-7, with 7 bases lining up with TRBD2. With 1 base clipped from V and 6 bases from J, the junction kept 18 bases outside the gene matches. The V gene's germline CDR1 is MNHEY and CDR2 SVGEGT. The CDR3 is made up of 18 amino acids. The CDR3 coding sequence is TGTGCCAGCAGTTACTGGGAGAGGCCAGCGGGAAAAATACGCGAGCAGTACTTC. Protein product: CASSYWERPAGKIREQYF.